The clone carrying this T cell receptor (beta chain) was found a few times. This entry belongs to a study of T-cell reconstitution after alpha-beta-depleted transplantation in children. This CDR3 is 17 amino acids long. From germline, CDR1 is LGHDT and CDR2 YNNKEL (reference sequence). J gave up 7 bases and V 0 bases, and 8 bases lay outside the gene matches. Unique molecular identifiers were used to barcode this TCRbeta library. TCRdb reprocessed the PCR reads via MiXCR and lists one record per CDR3 protein. The data hold 380,000 or so distinct CDR3 sequences, with 10% to 15% observed a single time. The V gene is TRBV3-1, the J gene TRBJ2-1; 11 bases agree with TRBD2. This TCR was sampled from a human donor who donated a stem cell graft to a child with Fanconi anemia. Sequences were derived from PBMCs, sampled from the stem cell graft. The CDR3 DNA sequence: TGTGCCAGCAGCCAAGACGGTAGCGGGGGGGCAGGGAATGAGCAGTTCTTC. Amino acids: CASSQDGSGGAGNEQFF.